This T cell receptor beta chain was sequenced during a study of T cell repertoires in cytomegalovirus infection. General study points: Cumulative public TCR beta family frequency identified carriers of CMV plus the relevant HLA.

This clonotype was seen a few times. No antigen is known for it. TCRdb passed the reads through MiXCR, listing each CDR3 protein once. The sample carries approximately 770,000 distinct CDR3 sequences, under 35% recorded once. The specimen comprised cultured CD8+ T cells from PBMCs, sampled from culture after CMV antigen stimulation. This sequence originates from a human donor in good health (CMV status not recorded). Some clones in this sample may be carry-over from other donors' samples.

The CDR3 DNA sequence: TGTGCCAGCAGCTCGGGACACCGACCTTCCTACGAGCAGTACGTC. Amino acid sequence: CASSSGHRPSYEQYV. This sequence joins TRBV13 and TRBJ2-7; possibly TRBD1 for D (6 bases). V was pared by 4 bases and J by 1 base, with 14 bases between. The germline V gene encodes CDR1 PRHDT and CDR2 FYEKMQ (reference sequence). The CDR3 is 15 residues long.